This T cell receptor beta chain was profiled in a study of T cells in Graves' hyperthyroidism and ophthalmopathy. RNA transcripts gave rise to amplified TCR beta CDR3 regions. The HTBI primer set served for first-round RT-PCR of the TCR CDR3. TCRdb re-derived calls from the multiplex PCR reads in MiXCR, one entry per CDR3 protein. The sample lists 800,000 or so distinct CDR3 sequences; over 35% were seen once. Deletions cut 10 bases from V and 0 bases from J, with 7 bases between. The length of the CDR3 is 13 residues. CDR1 and CDR2 from the germline V gene are MGHDK and SYGVNS. This clonotype has ten or more counts.

This chain connects TRBV25-1 to TRBJ2-6; D is uncertain. The TCR sequence derives from a man between 18 and 29 years old with Graves' hyperthyroidism. Sequenced input: blood. In DNA, the CDR3 is TGTGCCACCGCGAGCTCTGGGGCCAACGTCCTGACTTTC. Translated: CATASSGANVLTF.